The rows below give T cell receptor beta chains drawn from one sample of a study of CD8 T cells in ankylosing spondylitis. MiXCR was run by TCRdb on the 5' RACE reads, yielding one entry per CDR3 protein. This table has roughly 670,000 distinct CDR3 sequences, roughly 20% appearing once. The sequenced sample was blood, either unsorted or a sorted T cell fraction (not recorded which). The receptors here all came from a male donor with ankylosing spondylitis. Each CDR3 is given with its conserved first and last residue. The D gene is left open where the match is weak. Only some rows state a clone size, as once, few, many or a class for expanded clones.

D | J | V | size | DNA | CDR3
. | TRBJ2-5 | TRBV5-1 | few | TGCGCCAGCAGCTTAGAGGGGAACTTCCAAGAGACCCAGTACTTC | CASSLEGNFQETQYF
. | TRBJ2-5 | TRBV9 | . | TGTGCCAGCAGCGTAGCCCCAGGGGGGAACCAAGAGACCCAGTACTTC | CASSVAPGGNQETQYF
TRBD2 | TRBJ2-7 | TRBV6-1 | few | TGTGCCAGCAGTACGATGATAGCGGGAGGGAGTCACGAGCAGTACTTC | CASSTMIAGGSHEQYF
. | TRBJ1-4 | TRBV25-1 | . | TGTGCCAGCAGTGCGTGGGGGGCAGAGGAAAAACTGTTTTTT | CASSAWGAEEKLFF
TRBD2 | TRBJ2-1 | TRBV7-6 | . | TGTGCCAGCAGCCAGATGGGACTAGCTTACAATGAGCAGTTCTTC | CASSQMGLAYNEQFF
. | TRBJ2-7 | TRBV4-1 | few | TGCGCCAGCAGCCAAGACAGGGATGTCGAGCAGTACTTC | CASSQDRDVEQYF
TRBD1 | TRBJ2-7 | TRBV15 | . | TGTGCCACCAGCAGAGTAGGGGGCCTCTCCTACGAGCAGTACTTC | CATSRVGGLSYEQYF
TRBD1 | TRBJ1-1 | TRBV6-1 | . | TGTGCCAGCAGTGAAGCGGGGACAGGGAACACTGAAGCTTTCTTT | CASSEAGTGNTEAFF
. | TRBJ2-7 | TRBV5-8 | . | TGTGCCAGCAGCTTTCCCATACGAGGGGGGGCCTGGGAGCAGTACTTC | CASSFPIRGGAWEQYF
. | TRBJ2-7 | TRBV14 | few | TGTGCCAGCAGCCCCCAGTGGGGGTCCTACGAGCAGTACTTC | CASSPQWGSYEQYF
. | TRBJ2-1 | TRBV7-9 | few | TGTGCCAGCAGCTTATTAATCGGGGTTAATGAGCAGTTCTTC | CASSLLIGVNEQFF
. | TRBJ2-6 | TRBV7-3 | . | TGTGCCAGCAGCTTAAGGTTCGGGGGACTCTCTCTCTCTGGGGCCAACGTCCTGACTTTC | CASSLRFGGLSLSGANVLTF
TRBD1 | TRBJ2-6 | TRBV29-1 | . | TGCAGCGTTGACCAGGGGGCTGGGGCCAACGTCCTGACTTTC | CSVDQGAGANVLTF
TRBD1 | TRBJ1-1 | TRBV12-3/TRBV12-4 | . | TGTGCCAGCACACCGACAGGGGGCACTGAAGCTTTCTTT | CASTPTGGTEAFF
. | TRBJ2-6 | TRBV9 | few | TGTGCCAGCAGCCCGCGCCTACAGGGCGTGTGGACTGGGGCCAACGTCCTGACTTTC | CASSPRLQGVWTGANVLTF
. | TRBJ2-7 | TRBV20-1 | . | TGCAGTGCTCAGCTCCCAAACTCCTACGAGCAGTACTTC | CSAQLPNSYEQYF
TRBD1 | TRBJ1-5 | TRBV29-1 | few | TGCAGCGTTGCGGGACAGGGGGGTCAGCCCCAGCATTTT | CSVAGQGGQPQHF
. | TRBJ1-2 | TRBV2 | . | TGTGCCAGCAGGGCGAGCGGCTACACCTTC | CASRASGYTF
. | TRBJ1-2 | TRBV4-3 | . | TGCGCCAGCAGCCAAGATTACCGGCAGGGTAAGGGTGGCTACACCTTC | CASSQDYRQGKGGYTF
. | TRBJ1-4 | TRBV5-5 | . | TGTGCCAGCAGCTACGGTAATGAAAAACTGTTTTTT | CASSYGNEKLFF
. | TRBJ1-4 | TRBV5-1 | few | TGCGCCAGCAGCTTACGCAGGGGTGTTAATGAAAAACTGTTTTTT | CASSLRRGVNEKLFF
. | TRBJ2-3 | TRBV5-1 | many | TGCGCCAGCAGCAGGGACAGCACAGATACGCAGTATTTT | CASSRDSTDTQYF
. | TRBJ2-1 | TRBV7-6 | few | TGTGCCAGCAGCTTAGGTGGCGGGACGCTCAATGAGCAGTTCTTC | CASSLGGGTLNEQFF
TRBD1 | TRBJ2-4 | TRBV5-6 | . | TGTGCCAGCAGCTCCGGGACAGAAAACATTCAGTACTTC | CASSSGTENIQYF